The subject of this entry is one T cell receptor (beta chain). This table comes from immunoSEQ multiplex PCR, and its TCRdb copy is limited to in-frame clones, with some not included. The table lists 150,000 or so clones, approximately 86% of them singletons. The data were obtained in a study of control samples from healthy donors and cancer patients. Per the germline V gene, CDR1 is KGHDR and CDR2 is SFDVKD. Trimming left V 2 bases short and J 5 bases short, with 5 bases between. The CDR3 contains 13 residues. The chain employs TRBV24-1 and TRBJ2-2; D uncertain. The origin of this receptor is a woman between 25 and 40 years old in good health. Sequencing used blood. The DNA of the CDR3 is TGTGCCACCAGTGATTGGGTTACCGGGGAGCTGTTTTTT. As protein: CATSDWVTGELFF.